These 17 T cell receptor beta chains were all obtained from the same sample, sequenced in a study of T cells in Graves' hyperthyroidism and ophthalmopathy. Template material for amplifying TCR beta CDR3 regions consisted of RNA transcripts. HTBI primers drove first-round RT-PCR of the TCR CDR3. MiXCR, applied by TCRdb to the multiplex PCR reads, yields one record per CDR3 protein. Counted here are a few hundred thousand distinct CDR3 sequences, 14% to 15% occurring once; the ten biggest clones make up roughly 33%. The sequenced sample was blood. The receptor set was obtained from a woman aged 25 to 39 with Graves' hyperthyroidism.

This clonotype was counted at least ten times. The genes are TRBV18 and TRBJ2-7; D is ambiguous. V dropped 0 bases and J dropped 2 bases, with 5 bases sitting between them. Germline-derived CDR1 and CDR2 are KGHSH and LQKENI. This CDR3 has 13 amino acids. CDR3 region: CASSPPETYEQYF. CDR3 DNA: TGTGCCAGCTCACCACCGGAGACCTACGAGCAGTACTTC.

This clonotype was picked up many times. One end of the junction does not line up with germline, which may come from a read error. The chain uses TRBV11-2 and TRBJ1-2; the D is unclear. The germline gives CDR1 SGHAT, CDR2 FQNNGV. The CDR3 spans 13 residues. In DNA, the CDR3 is TGTGCCAGCAGCCCAACTGACAACTTTGGCTACACCTTC. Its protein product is CASSPTDNFGYTF.

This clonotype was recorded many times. The DNA for the CDR3 is TGTGCCAGTTGTCAGGGTGTAGATCAGCCCCAGCATTTT. Translating gives CASCQGVDQPQHF. The rearrangement links TRBV2 to TRBJ1-5; possibly TRBD1 for D (5 bases). Germline CDR1 reads SNHLY; CDR2 reads FYNNEI. The ends were cut back, 9 bases at V and 5 bases at J, with 14 bases in the middle. This CDR3 spans 13 amino acids.

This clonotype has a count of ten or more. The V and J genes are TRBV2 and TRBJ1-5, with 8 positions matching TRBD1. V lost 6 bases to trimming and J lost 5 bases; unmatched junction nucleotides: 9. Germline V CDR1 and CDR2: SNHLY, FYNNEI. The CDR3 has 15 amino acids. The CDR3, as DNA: TGTGCCAGCAGCGATCAGGCAGGGGGCTATCAGCCCCAGCATTTT. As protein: CASSDQAGGYQPQHF.

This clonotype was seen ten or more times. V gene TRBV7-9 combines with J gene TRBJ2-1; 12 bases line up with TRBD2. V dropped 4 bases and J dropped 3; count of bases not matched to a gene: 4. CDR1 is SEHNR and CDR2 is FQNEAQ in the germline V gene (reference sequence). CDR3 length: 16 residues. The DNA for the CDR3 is TGTGCCAGCAGCTCGACTAGCGGGAGTATCTACAATGAGCAGTTCTTC. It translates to CASSSTSGSIYNEQFF.

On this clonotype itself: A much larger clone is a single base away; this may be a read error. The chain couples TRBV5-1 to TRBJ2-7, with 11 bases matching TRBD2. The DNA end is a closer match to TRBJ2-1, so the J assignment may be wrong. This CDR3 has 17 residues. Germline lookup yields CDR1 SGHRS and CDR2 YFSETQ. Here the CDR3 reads CASSLAGGRPTPYEQFF. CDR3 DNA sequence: TGCGCCAGCAGCCTAGCGGGAGGCCGTCCCACACCCTACGAGCAGTTCTTC.

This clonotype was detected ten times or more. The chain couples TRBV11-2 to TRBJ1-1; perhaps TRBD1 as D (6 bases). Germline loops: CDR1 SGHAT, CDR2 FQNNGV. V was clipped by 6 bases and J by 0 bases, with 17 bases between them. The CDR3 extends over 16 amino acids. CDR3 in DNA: TGTGCCAGCAGTCAGGGGTATTGGAGCATGAACACTGAAGCTTTCTTT. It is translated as CASSQGYWSMNTEAFF.

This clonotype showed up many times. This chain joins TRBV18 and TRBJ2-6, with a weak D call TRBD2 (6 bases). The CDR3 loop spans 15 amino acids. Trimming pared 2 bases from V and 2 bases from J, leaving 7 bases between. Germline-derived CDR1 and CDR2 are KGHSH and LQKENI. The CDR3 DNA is TGTGCCAGCTCACCATCGGGGGCTGGGGCCAACGTCCTGACTTTC. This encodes CASSPSGAGANVLTF.

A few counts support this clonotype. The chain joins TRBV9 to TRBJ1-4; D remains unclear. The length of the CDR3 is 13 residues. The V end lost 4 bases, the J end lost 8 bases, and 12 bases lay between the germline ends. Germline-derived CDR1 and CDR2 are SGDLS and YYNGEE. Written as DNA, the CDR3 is TGTGCCAGCAGCCGAGCTCAGGACGAAAAACTGTTTTTT. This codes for CASSRAQDEKLFF.

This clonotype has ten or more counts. As DNA, the CDR3 is TGTGCCAGCAGTTTAATATGGAGGGATGAGCAGTTCTTC. Translated, it gives CASSLIWRDEQFF. The V gene is TRBV12-3 or TRBV12-4, the J gene TRBJ2-1; tentatively, D is TRBD2 (6 bases). This CDR3 has 13 residues. Between the trimmed V and J ends, which lost 2 bases and 8 bases, there was a span of 10 bases.

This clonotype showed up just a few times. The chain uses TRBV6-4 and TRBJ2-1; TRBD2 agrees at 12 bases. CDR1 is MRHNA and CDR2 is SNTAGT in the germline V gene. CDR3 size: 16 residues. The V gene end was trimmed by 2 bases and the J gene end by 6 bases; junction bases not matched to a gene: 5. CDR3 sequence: CASSDHGTSGSNEQFF. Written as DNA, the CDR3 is TGTGCCAGCAGTGACCACGGGACTAGCGGGTCCAATGAGCAGTTCTTC.

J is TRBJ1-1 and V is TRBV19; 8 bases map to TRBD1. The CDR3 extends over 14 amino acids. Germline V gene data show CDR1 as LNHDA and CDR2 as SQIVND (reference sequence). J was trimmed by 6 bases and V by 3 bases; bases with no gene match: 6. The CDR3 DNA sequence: TGTGCCAGTAGTATTACACAGGGGGGGGCTGAAGCTTTCTTT. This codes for CASSITQGGAEAFF.

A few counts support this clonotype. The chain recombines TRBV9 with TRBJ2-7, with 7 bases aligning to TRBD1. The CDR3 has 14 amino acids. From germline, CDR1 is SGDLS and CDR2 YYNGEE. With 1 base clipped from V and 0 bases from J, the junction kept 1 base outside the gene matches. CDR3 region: CASSVRDSSYEQYF. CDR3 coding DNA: TGTGCCAGCAGCGTACGGGACAGCTCCTACGAGCAGTACTTC.

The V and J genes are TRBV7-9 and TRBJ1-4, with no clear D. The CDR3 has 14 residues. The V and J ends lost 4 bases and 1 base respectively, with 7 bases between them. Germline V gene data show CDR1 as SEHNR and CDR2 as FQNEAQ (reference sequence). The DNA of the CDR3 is TGTGCCAGCAGCTCGGGCGAAACTAATGAAAAACTGTTTTTT. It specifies CASSSGETNEKLFF.

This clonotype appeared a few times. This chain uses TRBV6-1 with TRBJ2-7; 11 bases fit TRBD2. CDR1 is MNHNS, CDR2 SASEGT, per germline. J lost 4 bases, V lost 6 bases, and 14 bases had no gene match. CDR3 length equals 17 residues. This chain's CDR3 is CASRKEIAGGPGYEQYF. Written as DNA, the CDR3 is TGTGCCAGCAGAAAGGAAATAGCGGGAGGGCCTGGTTACGAGCAGTACTTC.

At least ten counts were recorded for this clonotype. CDR3 nucleotides: TGTGCCAGCACCCGGGAGGCAAGCACAGATACGCAGTATTTT. Encoded protein: CASTREASTDTQYF. This chain links TRBV2 with TRBJ2-3; 7 bases are a match to TRBD2. Germline V CDR1 and CDR2: SNHLY, FYNNEI. The CDR3 spans 14 residues. V was clipped by 7 bases and J by 0 bases; unmatched bases: 4.

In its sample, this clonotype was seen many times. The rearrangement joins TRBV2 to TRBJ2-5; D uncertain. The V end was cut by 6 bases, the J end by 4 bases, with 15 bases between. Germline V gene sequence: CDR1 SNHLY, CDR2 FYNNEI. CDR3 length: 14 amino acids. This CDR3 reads CASSSRVGTETQYF. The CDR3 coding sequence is TGTGCCAGCAGCAGTAGGGTAGGCACAGAGACCCAGTACTTC. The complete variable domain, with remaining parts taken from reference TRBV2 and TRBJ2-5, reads EPEVTQTPSHQVTQMGQEVILRCVPISNHLYFYWYRQILGQKVEFLVSFYNNEISEKSEIFDDQFSVERPDGSNFTLKIRSTKLEDSAMYFCASSSRVGTETQYFGPGTRLLVL.